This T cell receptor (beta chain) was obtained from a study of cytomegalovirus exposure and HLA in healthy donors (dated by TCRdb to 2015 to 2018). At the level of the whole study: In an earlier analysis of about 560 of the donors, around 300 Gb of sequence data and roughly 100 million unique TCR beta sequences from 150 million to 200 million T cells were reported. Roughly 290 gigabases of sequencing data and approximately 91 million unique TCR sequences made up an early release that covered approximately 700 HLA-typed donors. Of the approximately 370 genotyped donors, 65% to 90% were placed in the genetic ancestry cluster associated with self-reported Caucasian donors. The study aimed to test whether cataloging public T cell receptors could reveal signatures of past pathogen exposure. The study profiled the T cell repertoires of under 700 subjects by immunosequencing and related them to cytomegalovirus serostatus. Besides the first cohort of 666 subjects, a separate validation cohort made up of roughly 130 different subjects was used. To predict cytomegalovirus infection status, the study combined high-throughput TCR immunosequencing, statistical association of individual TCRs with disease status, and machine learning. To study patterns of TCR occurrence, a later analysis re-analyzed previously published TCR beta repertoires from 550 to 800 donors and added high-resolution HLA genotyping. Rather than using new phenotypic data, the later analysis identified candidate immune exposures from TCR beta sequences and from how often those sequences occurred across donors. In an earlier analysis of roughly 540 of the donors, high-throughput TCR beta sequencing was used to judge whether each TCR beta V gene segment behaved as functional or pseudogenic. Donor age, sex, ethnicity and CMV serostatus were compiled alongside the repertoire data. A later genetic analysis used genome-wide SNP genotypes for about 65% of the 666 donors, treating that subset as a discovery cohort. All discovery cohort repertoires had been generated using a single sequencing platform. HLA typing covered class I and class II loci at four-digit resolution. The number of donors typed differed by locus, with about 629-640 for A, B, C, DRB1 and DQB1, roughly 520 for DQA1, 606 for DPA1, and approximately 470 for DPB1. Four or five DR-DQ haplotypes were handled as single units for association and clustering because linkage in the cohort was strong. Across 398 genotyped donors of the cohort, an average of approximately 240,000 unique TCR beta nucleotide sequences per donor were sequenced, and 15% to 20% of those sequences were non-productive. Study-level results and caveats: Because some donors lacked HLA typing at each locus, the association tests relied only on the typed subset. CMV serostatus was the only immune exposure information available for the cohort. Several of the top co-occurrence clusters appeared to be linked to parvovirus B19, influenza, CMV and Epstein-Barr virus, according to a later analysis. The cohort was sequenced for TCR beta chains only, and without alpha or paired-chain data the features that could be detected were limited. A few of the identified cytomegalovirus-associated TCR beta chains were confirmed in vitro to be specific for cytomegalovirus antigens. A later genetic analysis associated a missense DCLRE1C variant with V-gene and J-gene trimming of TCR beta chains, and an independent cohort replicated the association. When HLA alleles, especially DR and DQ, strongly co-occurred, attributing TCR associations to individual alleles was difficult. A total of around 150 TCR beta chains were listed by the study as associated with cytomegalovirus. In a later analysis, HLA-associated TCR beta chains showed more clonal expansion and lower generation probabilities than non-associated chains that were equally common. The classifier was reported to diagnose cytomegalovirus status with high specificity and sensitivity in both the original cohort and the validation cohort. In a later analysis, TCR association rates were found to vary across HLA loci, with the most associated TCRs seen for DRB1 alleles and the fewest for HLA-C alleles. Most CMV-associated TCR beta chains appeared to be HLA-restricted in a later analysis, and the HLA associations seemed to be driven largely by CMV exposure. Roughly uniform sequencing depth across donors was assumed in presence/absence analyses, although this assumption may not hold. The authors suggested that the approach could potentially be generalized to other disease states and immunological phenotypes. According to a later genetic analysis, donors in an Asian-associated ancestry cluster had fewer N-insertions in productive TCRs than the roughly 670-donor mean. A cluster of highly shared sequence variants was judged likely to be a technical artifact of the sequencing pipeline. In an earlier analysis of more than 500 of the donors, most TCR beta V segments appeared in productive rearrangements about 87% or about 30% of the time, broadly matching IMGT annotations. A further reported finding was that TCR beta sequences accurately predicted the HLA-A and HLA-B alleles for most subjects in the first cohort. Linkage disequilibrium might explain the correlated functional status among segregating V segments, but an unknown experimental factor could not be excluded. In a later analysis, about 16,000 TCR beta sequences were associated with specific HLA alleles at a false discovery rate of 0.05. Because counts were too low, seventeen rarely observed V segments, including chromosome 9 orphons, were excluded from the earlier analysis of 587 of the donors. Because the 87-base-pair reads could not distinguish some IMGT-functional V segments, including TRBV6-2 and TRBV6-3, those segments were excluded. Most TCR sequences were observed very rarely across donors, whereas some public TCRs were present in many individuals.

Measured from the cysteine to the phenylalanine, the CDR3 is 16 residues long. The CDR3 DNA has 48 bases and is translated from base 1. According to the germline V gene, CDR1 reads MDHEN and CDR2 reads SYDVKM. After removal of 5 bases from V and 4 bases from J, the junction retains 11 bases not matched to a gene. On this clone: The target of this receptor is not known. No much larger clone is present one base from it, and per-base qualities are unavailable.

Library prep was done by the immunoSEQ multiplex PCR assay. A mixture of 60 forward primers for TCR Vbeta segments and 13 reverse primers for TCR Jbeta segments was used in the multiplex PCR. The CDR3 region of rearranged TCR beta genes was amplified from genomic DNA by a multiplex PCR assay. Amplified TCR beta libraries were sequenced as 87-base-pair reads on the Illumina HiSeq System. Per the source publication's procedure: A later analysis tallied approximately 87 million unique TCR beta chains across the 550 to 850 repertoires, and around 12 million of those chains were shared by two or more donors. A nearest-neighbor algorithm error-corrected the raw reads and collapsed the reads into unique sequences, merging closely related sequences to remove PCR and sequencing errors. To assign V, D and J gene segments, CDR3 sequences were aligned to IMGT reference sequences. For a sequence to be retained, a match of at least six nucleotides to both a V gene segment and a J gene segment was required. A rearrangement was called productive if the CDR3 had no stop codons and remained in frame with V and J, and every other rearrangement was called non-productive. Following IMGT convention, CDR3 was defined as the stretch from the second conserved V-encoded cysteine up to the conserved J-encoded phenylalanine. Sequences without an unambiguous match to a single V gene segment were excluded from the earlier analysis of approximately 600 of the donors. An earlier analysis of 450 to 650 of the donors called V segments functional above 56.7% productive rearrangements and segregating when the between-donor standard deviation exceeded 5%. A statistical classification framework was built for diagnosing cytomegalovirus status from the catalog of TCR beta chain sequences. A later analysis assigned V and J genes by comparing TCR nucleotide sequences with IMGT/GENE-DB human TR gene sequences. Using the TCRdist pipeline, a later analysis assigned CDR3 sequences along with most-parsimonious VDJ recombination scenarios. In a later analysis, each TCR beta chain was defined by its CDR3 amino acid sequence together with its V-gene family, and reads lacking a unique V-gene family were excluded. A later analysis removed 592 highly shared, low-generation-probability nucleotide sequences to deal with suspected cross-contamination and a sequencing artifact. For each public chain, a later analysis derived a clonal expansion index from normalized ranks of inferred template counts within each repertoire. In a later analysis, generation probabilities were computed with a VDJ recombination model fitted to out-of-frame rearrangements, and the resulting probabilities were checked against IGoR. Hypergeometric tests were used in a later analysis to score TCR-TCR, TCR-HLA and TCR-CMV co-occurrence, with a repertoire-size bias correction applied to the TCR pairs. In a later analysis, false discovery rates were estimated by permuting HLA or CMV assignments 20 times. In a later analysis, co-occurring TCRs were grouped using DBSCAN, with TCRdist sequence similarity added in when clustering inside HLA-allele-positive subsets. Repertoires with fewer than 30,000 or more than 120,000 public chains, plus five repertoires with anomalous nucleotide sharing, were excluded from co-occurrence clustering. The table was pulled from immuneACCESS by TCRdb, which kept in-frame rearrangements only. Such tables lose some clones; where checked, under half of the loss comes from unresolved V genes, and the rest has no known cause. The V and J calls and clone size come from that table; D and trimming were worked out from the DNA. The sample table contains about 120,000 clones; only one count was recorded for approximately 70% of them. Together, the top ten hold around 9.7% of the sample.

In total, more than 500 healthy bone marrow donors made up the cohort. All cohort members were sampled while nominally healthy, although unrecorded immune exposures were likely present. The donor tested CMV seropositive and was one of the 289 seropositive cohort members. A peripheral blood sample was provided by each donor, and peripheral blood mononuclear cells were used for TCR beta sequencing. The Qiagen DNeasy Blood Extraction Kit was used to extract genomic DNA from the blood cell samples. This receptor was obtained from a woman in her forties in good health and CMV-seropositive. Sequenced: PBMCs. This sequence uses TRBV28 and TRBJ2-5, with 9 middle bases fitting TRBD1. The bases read TGTGCCAGCAGTGGTTTGACCGGGACAGGGAGAGAGACCCAGTACTTC. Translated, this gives CASSGLTGTGRETQYF.